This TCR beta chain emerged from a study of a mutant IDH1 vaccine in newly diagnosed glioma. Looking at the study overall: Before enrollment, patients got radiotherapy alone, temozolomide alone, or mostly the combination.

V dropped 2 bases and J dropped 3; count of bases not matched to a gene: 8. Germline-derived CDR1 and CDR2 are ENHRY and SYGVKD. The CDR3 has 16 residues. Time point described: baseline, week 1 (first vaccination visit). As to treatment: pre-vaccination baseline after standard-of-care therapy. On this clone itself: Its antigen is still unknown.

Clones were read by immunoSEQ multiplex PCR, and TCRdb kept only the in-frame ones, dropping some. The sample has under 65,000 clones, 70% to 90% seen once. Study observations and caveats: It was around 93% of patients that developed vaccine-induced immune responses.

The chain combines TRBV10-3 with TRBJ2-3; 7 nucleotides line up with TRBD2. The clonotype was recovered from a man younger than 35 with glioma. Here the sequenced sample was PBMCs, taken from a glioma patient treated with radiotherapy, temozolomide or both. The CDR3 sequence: CAISEAREDRTDTQYF. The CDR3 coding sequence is TGTGCCATCAGTGAGGCCCGGGAGGACCGGACAGATACGCAGTATTTT.